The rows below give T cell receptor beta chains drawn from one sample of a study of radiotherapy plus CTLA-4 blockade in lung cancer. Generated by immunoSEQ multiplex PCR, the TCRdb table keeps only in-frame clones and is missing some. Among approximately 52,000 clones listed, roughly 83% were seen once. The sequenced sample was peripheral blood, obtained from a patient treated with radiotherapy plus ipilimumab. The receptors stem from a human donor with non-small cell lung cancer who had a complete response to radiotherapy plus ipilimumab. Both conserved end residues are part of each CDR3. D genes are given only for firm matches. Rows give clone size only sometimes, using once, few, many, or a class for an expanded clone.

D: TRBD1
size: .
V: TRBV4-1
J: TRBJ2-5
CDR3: CASSQDIDRAGETQYF
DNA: TGCGCCAGCAGCCAAGATATTGACAGGGCGGGTGAGACCCAGTACTTC

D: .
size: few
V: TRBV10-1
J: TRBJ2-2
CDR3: CASSETGAVSGELFF
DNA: TGCGCCAGCAGTGAAACGGGAGCGGTATCCGGGGAGCTGTTTTTT

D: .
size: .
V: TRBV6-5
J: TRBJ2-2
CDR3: CASGGGLDNTGELFF
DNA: TGTGCCAGCGGTGGAGGACTGGATAACACCGGGGAGCTGTTTTTT

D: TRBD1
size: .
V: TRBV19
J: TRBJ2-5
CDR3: CASSRTGVQETQYF
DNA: TGTGCCAGTAGCAGGACAGGTGTCCAAGAGACCCAGTACTTC

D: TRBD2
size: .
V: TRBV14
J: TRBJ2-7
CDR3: CASEVAGTYEQYF
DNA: TGTGCCAGCGAGGTAGCGGGGACCTACGAGCAGTACTTC

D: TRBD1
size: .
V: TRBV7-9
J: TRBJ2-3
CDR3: CASSFLDRGNTDTQYF
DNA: TGTGCCAGCAGCTTTCTGGACAGGGGGAACACAGATACGCAGTATTTT

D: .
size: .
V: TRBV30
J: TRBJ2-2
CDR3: CAWSASFTGELFF
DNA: TGTGCCTGGAGTGCGAGTTTCACCGGGGAGCTGTTTTTT

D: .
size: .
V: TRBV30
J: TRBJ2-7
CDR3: CAWRTGQSYEQYF
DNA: TGTGCCTGGCGAACAGGACAGTCCTACGAGCAGTACTTC

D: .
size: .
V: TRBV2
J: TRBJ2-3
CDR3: CASSVYTDTQYF
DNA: TGTGCCAGCAGTGTTTACACAGATACGCAGTATTTT

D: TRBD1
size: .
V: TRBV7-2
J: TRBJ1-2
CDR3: CASSYTGGGIYGYTF
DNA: TGTGCCAGCAGCTATACAGGGGGCGGCATCTATGGCTACACCTTC

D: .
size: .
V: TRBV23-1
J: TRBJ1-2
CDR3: CASSQSPTVNYGYTF
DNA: TGCGCCAGCAGTCAATCGCCGACAGTGAACTATGGCTACACCTTC

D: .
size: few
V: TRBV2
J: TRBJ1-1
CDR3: CASSEGGTEAFF
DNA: TGTGCCAGCAGTGAGGGGGGAACTGAAGCTTTCTTT

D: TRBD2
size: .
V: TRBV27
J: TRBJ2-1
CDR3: CASSSVASGLKYNEQFF
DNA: TGTGCCAGCAGTTCCGTTGCCTCGGGACTAAAGTACAATGAGCAGTTCTTC

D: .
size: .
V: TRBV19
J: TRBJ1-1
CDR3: CASSGTGLTEAFF
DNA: TGTGCCAGTAGTGGTACGGGGTTGACTGAAGCTTTCTTT

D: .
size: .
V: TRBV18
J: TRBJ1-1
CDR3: CASSPDRLNTEAFF
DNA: TGTGCCAGCTCACCCGACAGACTGAACACTGAAGCTTTCTTT